A single sample gave rise to the 12 T cell receptor beta chains below, sequenced in a study of blood T cell repertoires in COVID-19. The data were produced by immunoSEQ multiplex PCR, yet TCRdb's version contains in-frame clones alone and is incomplete. Altogether about 210,000 clones are present, roughly nine tenths being singletons, with the ten largest covering 0.55% to 0.75%. Sequenced input: peripheral blood. The receptor set was obtained from a man in his forties with acute or convalescent COVID-19.

V gene TRBV5-8 combines with J gene TRBJ2-1; the D gene is possibly TRBD2 (6 bases). The germline gives CDR1 SGHTS, CDR2 YDEGEE. V was cut by 10 bases and J by 12 bases, with 23 bases left in between. The CDR3 covers 13 residues. The CDR3 sequence is CAGGTGYSFSQFF. For the CDR3, the DNA is TGTGCCGGGGGGACCGGGTACAGCTTCTCGCAGTTCTTC.

The chain uses TRBV2 and TRBJ2-5, with D tentatively TRBD2 (7 bases). Germline CDR1 and CDR2: SNHLY and FYNNEI. This CDR3 has 15 residues. Trimming left V 3 bases short and J 5 bases short, with 16 bases between. The CDR3 reads CASSDGGGSGETQYF. The CDR3 bases are TGTGCCAGCAGTGATGGCGGGGGCTCGGGGGAGACCCAGTACTTC.

The J gene is TRBJ2-1, the V gene TRBV6-1; 8 nucleotides line up with TRBD1. J lost 5 bases, V lost 2 bases, and 8 bases had no gene match. CDR3 size: 16 residues. Germline V CDR1 and CDR2: MNHNS, SASEGT. This CDR3 reads CASSEPTGVRDNEQFF. The CDR3 DNA reads TGTGCCAGCAGTGAACCGACAGGGGTGAGGGACAATGAGCAGTTCTTC.

V usage is TRBV27 and J usage is TRBJ1-2; 7 bases map to TRBD1. The CDR3 is 14 residues long. Trimming took 6 bases from V and 3 from J; bases not matched to a gene: 7. CDR1 is MNHEY and CDR2 is SMNVEV in the germline V gene (reference sequence). The DNA for the CDR3 is TGTGCCAGCAGACTTTCCGGGACAGACTATGGCTACACCTTC. The encoded protein is CASRLSGTDYGYTF.

The chain uses TRBV9 and TRBJ1-2, with D possibly TRBD1 on 5 matching bases. The ends were cut back, 2 bases at V and 0 bases at J, with 14 bases in the middle. The CDR3 is 16 amino acids. The germline V gene encodes CDR1 SGDLS and CDR2 YYNGEE. The CDR3 reads CASSVFPIGANYGYTF. The CDR3 DNA reads TGTGCCAGCAGCGTCTTCCCCATAGGGGCTAACTATGGCTACACCTTC.

Written as DNA, the CDR3 is TGCGCCAGCAGCCGGACAGGGGACAATGAGCAGTTCTTC. Translating it yields CASSRTGDNEQFF. The V call is TRBV4-1, the J call TRBJ2-1; 9 positions match TRBD1. V shed 4 bases, J shed 5 bases, and the junction held 0 bases outside the gene matches. CDR3 size: 13 residues. Germline V CDR1 and CDR2: MGHRA, YSYEKL.

The V call is TRBV18, the J call TRBJ2-5; a possible D gene is TRBD1 (5 bases). V was trimmed by 3 bases and J by 5 bases, leaving 16 bases between them. The germline V gene has CDR1 KGHSH and CDR2 LQKENI. This CDR3 is built from 15 residues. The CDR3 coding sequence is TGTGCCAGCTCACCTAATGGTTTTTCAGGGGAGACCCAGTACTTC. It is translated as CASSPNGFSGETQYF.

The rearrangement uses TRBV5-1 and TRBJ1-5; 7 bases are a match to TRBD1. With V trimmed by 1 base and J by 0 bases, 1 base remained unmatched. This CDR3 region has 15 residues. Germline values: CDR1 SGHRS, CDR2 YFSETQ. CDR3 amino acids: CASSLTGASNQPQHF. The CDR3 nucleotides are TGCGCCAGCAGCTTGACAGGGGCTAGCAATCAGCCCCAGCATTTT.

The chain recombines TRBV4-1 with TRBJ1-6, with D uncertain. The germline V gene has CDR1 MGHRA and CDR2 YSYEKL. The length of the CDR3 is 16 residues. Trimming cost V 0 bases and J 4 bases, with 10 bases left between them. CDR3: CASSQDEGGYNSPLHF. CDR3 in DNA: TGCGCCAGCAGCCAAGACGAGGGAGGATATAATTCACCCCTCCACTTT.

The chain carries TRBV12-3 or TRBV12-4 and TRBJ1-2; a possible D gene is TRBD1 (6 bases). Trimming took off 6 bases at V and 8 bases at J, with 16 bases between the two ends. CDR3 length equals 13 residues. In DNA, the CDR3 is TGTGCCAGCAGCCCCGACAGGTCTAAAGGCTACACCTTC. Protein product: CASSPDRSKGYTF.

The rearrangement joins TRBV19 to TRBJ2-7, with 11 nucleotides matching TRBD2. V dropped 5 bases and J dropped 3; count of bases not matched to a gene: 6. This CDR3 has 15 amino acids. Germline V lookup: CDR1 LNHDA, CDR2 SQIVND (reference sequence). The CDR3 spells CASSAAGTSGYEQYF. The CDR3 coding sequence is TGTGCCAGTAGTGCAGCCGGGACTAGCGGCTACGAGCAGTACTTC.

V and J are TRBV19 and TRBJ2-5; 8 bases map to TRBD2. This CDR3 is built from 15 residues. Unmatched junction bases numbered 5, after V lost 0 bases and J lost 5 bases. Germline CDR1 reads LNHDA; CDR2 reads SQIVND (reference sequence). The CDR3 is CASSIDGTSVETQYF. DNA of the CDR3: TGTGCCAGTAGTATAGATGGGACTAGTGTGGAGACCCAGTACTTC.